The clone carrying this TCR beta chain has just a few counts. What it recognizes is unknown. Each donor was a healthy Caucasian. TCRdb reprocessed the 5' RACE reads with MiXCR, giving one entry per CDR3 protein. The data hold about 260,000 distinct CDR3 sequences, with about 7% observed a single time. The CDR3 length is 16 residues. Per the germline V gene, CDR1 is MDHEN and CDR2 is SYDVKM. With 7 bases clipped from V and 2 bases from J, the junction kept 3 bases outside the gene matches. This record comes from a study of identical twins. Study results and caveats: Twin sharing of out-of-frame TCR alpha was underestimated by models in monozygotic pairs. Low generation-probability sequences were in excess among twin-shared out-of-frame alpha sequences.

This same sample was also taken into another study, of yellow fever vaccine responses in identical twins.

Input material: memory (CD45RO+) T cells sorted from blood. The TCR was taken from a woman between 18 and 30 years old in good health. This chain links TRBV28 with TRBJ2-3; TRBD2 matches at 16 bases. The CDR3 here is CASTGLAGGPTDTQYF. CDR3 DNA sequence: TGTGCCAGCACGGGACTAGCGGGGGGGCCCACAGATACGCAGTATTTT.